Each of the 8 T cell receptor beta chains below was sequenced from the same sample in a study of CD8 T cells in ankylosing spondylitis. Study-wide results and limits: What appeared characteristic of ankylosing spondylitis blood was a TCR beta motif of several highly homologous variants.

What these receptors recognize is not known. TCRdb redid the calling of the 5' RACE reads with MiXCR, one entry per CDR3 protein. There are a few hundred thousand distinct CDR3 sequences in the sample; around 17% occur only once, and about 42% lies in the top ten. Sequencing input: blood, either unsorted or a sorted T cell fraction (not recorded which). All receptors come from a male donor with ankylosing spondylitis.

The table lists this clonotype with a count of one. Mismatch with germline at one junction end may stem from a read error. The chain joins TRBV27 to TRBJ2-7; the match to TRBD2 covers 14 bases. The V gene's germline CDR1 is MNHEY and CDR2 SMNVEV (reference sequence). CDR3 length: 16 residues. Here the CDR3 reads CASSLGLAGGLYEQHF. The CDR3 nucleotides read TGTGCCAGCAGTTTAGGACTAGCGGGAGGTCTCTACGAGCAGCACTTC.

The V call is TRBV25-1, the J call TRBJ2-7; TRBD1 matches 9 bases. V lost 4 bases to trimming and J lost 3 bases; unmatched junction nucleotides: 10. Germline CDR1 reads MGHDK; CDR2 reads SYGVNS. The CDR3 contains 16 residues. CDR3 protein: CASSAPRTGDNYEQYF. CDR3 sequence (DNA): TGTGCCAGCAGTGCCCCCCGGACAGGGGATAACTACGAGCAGTACTTC.

This rearrangement joins TRBV28 to TRBJ1-6; D call uncertain. CDR1 is MDHEN and CDR2 is SYDVKM in the germline V gene. Trimming cost V 5 bases and J 11 bases, with 10 bases left between them. The CDR3 loop spans 12 amino acids. The CDR3 reads CASSNDYTPLHF. CDR3 DNA sequence: TGTGCCAGCAGTAACGACTACACACCCCTCCACTTT.

This clonotype was counted a few times. The chain recombines TRBV6-2 or TRBV6-3 with TRBJ2-5, with TRBD2 matching 9 bases. This CDR3 region has 17 residues. V lost 2 bases, J lost 2 bases, and 9 bases stayed unmatched. Germline loops: CDR1 MNHEY, CDR2 SVGEGT. CDR3 sequence: CASSYLPASGEQETQYF. The CDR3 coding sequence is TGTGCCAGCAGTTACCTTCCGGCTAGCGGGGAGCAAGAGACCCAGTACTTC.

The V call is TRBV20-1, the J call TRBJ2-7; TRBD2 agrees at 15 bases. This CDR3 spans 18 amino acids. From germline, CDR1 is DFQATT and CDR2 SNEGSKA (reference sequence). After removal of 6 bases from V and 2 bases from J, the junction contained 14 bases not matched to a gene. The CDR3 DNA reads TGCAGTGCCGACCCTAGGACTAGCGGGAGGGGGGCCCCCTACGAGCAGTACTTC. Encoded protein: CSADPRTSGRGAPYEQYF.

This clonotype came up a few times. V gene TRBV7-8 combines with J gene TRBJ2-1; D is unclear. The CDR3 extends over 17 amino acids. V dropped 4 bases and J dropped 5 bases, with 21 bases sitting between them. Germline CDR1 and CDR2: SGHVS and FQNEAQ. CDR3 amino acids: CASSSPSTRPTHNEQFF. The CDR3 coding sequence is TGTGCCAGCAGCTCTCCGTCAACCCGACCGACTCACAATGAGCAGTTCTTC.

This clonotype was counted between two and nine times. The rearrangement joins TRBV7-9 to TRBJ2-5; weak D call: TRBD2 (6 bases). CDR1 is SEHNR, CDR2 FQNEAQ, per germline (reference sequence). This CDR3 is 15 amino acids long. Trimming removed 5 bases from V and 5 bases from J, with 18 bases in between. The CDR3, as DNA: TGTGCCAGCAGCCCTCCCGGGGGTCCAGGGGAGACCCAGTACTTC. Translated: CASSPPGGPGETQYF.

The sample holds a few counts of this clonotype. The rearrangement uses TRBV16 and TRBJ1-6; 8 bases are a match to TRBD1. From germline, CDR1 is KGHSY and CDR2 FQNENV. With 3 bases clipped from V and 9 bases from J, the junction kept 7 bases outside the gene matches. The CDR3 runs 15 residues. The CDR3 is CASSHPGDRFSPLHF. DNA for the CDR3: TGTGCCAGCAGCCACCCCGGGGACAGGTTTTCACCCCTCCACTTT.